Below are 16 T cell receptor beta chains sequenced from a single sample in a study of response to subunit inactivated influenza vaccine. TCRdb re-called the RT-PCR reads with MiXCR, one entry per CDR3 protein. The sample shows more than 700,000 distinct CDR3 sequences, less than 25% of them seen only once. This sample comprised PBMCs from blood, obtained about 5 days after vaccination. The source is a man in his fifties or sixties who received an inactivated influenza vaccine.

This sequence joins TRBV29-1 and TRBJ2-3, with 10 bases identical to TRBD2. V was pared by 6 bases and J by 10 bases, with 13 bases of the junction left unmatched. Looked up from germline, CDR1 is SQVTM and CDR2 is ANQGSEA. The CDR3 consists of 14 residues. The CDR3 here is CSVALAGATAAQYF. CDR3 DNA sequence: TGCAGCGTCGCGCTAGCGGGAGCCACCGCGGCGCAGTATTTT.

The genes are TRBV7-2 and TRBJ1-2, with D possibly TRBD1 on 5 matching bases. The length of the CDR3 is 13 residues. V lost 2 bases, J lost 8 bases, and 12 bases lay in between. Germline V gene data show CDR1 as SGHTA and CDR2 as FQGNSA. The CDR3, as DNA: TGTGCCAGCAGCTTATTCGAGGGGCCGGGCTACACCTTC. The encoded protein is CASSLFEGPGYTF.

In DNA, the CDR3 is TGTGCCAGCACCCCCACAGGGAGTCCCTCTAATTCACCCCTCCACTTT. This codes for CASTPTGSPSNSPLHF. The chain couples TRBV12-3 or TRBV12-4 to TRBJ1-6; possibly TRBD1 for D (6 bases). V dropped 7 bases and J dropped 6 bases, with 19 bases sitting between them. There are 16 residues in the CDR3.

CDR3 DNA sequence: TGTGCCACCAGTGGGTGGGGTAATGAGCAGTTCTTC. Protein sequence: CATSGWGNEQFF. This chain uses TRBV24-1 with TRBJ2-1; unclear D gene. There are 12 residues in the CDR3. V was shortened by 5 bases and J by 7 bases, with 8 bases between the two germline ends. The germline gives CDR1 KGHDR, CDR2 SFDVKD.

This sequence joins TRBV5-1 and TRBJ2-1; D ambiguous. This CDR3 spans 16 amino acids. The germline gives CDR1 SGHRS, CDR2 YFSETQ. Trimming stripped 0 bases from V and 5 bases from J, with 15 bases between. CDR3 coding DNA: TGCGCCAGCAGCTTGGATTCGGCAACAATCAACAATGAGCAGTTCTTC. Translation: CASSLDSATINNEQFF.

This clonotype was counted many times. V and J are TRBV7-9 and TRBJ2-1, with 8 bases matching TRBD1. The CDR3 contains 15 residues. Germline CDR1 is SEHNR and CDR2 is FQNEAQ (reference sequence). Trimming cost V 1 base and J 1 base; bases outside gene matches: 0. DNA for the CDR3: TGTGCCAGCAGCTTAGACAGGGGGTCCTACAATGAGCAGTTCTTC. This translates into CASSLDRGSYNEQFF.

The gene calls are TRBV7-6 and TRBJ2-1; D remains unclear. The germline V and J ends were trimmed by 1 base and 10 bases, with 8 bases remaining between them. From germline, CDR1 is SGHVS and CDR2 FNYEAQ. This CDR3 is built from 12 residues. The chain's CDR3 is CASSLGYREQFF. Written as DNA, the CDR3 is TGTGCCAGCAGCTTAGGTTACCGGGAGCAGTTCTTC. The whole variable domain, filled in from reference TRBV7-6 and TRBJ2-1, reads GAGVSQSPRYKVTKRGQDVALRCDPISGHVSLYWYRQALGQGPEFLTYFNYEAQQDKSGLPNDRFSAERPEGSISTLTIQRTEQRDSAMYRCASSLGYREQFFGPGTRLTVL.

The genes are TRBV5-1 and TRBJ2-1; a possible D gene is TRBD1 (6 bases). CDR3 length: 13 residues. V lost 3 bases and J lost 15, with 19 bases in between. Per germline, CDR1 SGHRS and CDR2 YFSETQ. The CDR3 protein is CASSSTTGTSVFF. Here the CDR3 DNA reads TGCGCCAGCAGCTCGACAACCGGGACATCGGTGTTCTTC.

CDR3 loop: CSASRRALHEQYF. DNA of the CDR3: TGCAGTGCTTCTCGCAGGGCACTACACGAGCAGTACTTC. The V gene is TRBV20-1, the J gene TRBJ2-7, with D maybe TRBD1 (5 bases). The V gene lost 5 bases and the J gene lost 5 bases, with 16 bases spanning the gap. This CDR3 contains 13 residues. The germline gives CDR1 DFQATT, CDR2 SNEGSKA (reference sequence).

This clonotype appeared a few times. The chain couples TRBV11-2 to TRBJ2-2; 12 bases fit TRBD2. The germline V gene has CDR1 SGHAT and CDR2 FQNNGV. CDR3 length equals 16 residues. V lost 4 bases and J lost 5; bases outside the gene matches: 5. The DNA of the CDR3 is TGTGCCAGCAGCTACCCTAGCGGGAGGGGTACCGGGGAGCTGTTTTTT. The encoded protein is CASSYPSGRGTGELFF.

This chain connects TRBV5-1 to TRBJ2-3; D may be TRBD2 (6 bases). Germline-derived CDR1 and CDR2 are SGHRS and YFSETQ. This CDR3 spans 17 amino acids. V was clipped by 1 base and J by 8 bases, with 23 bases between them. The CDR3, as DNA: TGCGCCAGCAGCTTGACATCAAGTGGCGGGATTAAGGCTACGCAGTATTTT. Amino acid sequence: CASSLTSSGGIKATQYF.

This chain connects TRBV5-6 to TRBJ1-5, with D hard to call. Germline V gene lookup returns CDR1 SGHDT and CDR2 YYEEEE. This CDR3 is built from 14 residues. The ends were cut back, 1 base at V and 2 bases at J, with 7 bases in the middle. The DNA for the CDR3 is TGTGCCAGCAGCTTGTGGAACGGCAATCAGCCCCAGCATTTT. Translating gives CASSLWNGNQPQHF.

The rearrangement uses TRBV29-1 and TRBJ2-2; 8 bases agree with TRBD1. V gave up 7 bases and J gave up 4 bases; unmatched junction bases: 11. CDR3 length: 15 amino acids. CDR1 and CDR2 (germline): SQVTM, ANQGSEA. The CDR3, as DNA: TGCAGCGCAGCGGACAGGGTCGGCGGCACCGGGGAGCTGTTTTTT. It encodes CSAADRVGGTGELFF.

The table lists this clonotype with a few counts. The J gene is TRBJ2-1, the V gene TRBV6-1, with TRBD1 matching 9 bases. The CDR3 has 15 residues. Unmatched junction bases numbered 10, after V lost 6 bases and J lost 7 bases. CDR1 MNHNS and CDR2 SASEGT come from the germline V gene. CDR3 sequence (DNA): TGTGCCAGCAGCCCCTTGGGGACAGGGAGGAATGAGCAGTTCTTC. Protein product: CASSPLGTGRNEQFF.

This clonotype was counted only a few times. This chain uses TRBV3-1 with TRBJ2-4, with TRBD1 matching 8 bases. The CDR3 loop spans 16 amino acids. Trimming took 2 bases from V and 3 from J; bases not matched to a gene: 6. Germline values: CDR1 LGHDT, CDR2 YNNKEL (reference sequence). CDR3 coding DNA: TGTGCCAGCAGCCAACGACAGGGGTTTGGCAAAAACATTCAGTACTTC. This sequence encodes CASSQRQGFGKNIQYF.

This clonotype was seen repeatedly, ten times or more. The chain couples TRBV12-3 or TRBV12-4 to TRBJ1-2, with unresolved D. The CDR3 has 14 residues. The V gene lost 0 bases and the J gene lost 3 bases, with 8 bases spanning the gap. CDR3 loop: CASSLAGRDYGYTF. In DNA, the CDR3 is TGTGCCAGCAGTTTAGCGGGGAGGGACTATGGCTACACCTTC.